These 9 T cell receptor beta chains originate from one sample sequenced in a study of blood T cell repertoires in COVID-19. Clones were sequenced by immunoSEQ multiplex PCR, and TCRdb holds only the in-frame ones, with some missing. The sample carries about 110,000 clones, about 85% recorded once. The sequencing sample was made of peripheral blood. These receptors originate from a human donor in a cohort sampled during active COVID-19.

The CDR3 protein is CASGTGGSYGYTF. CDR3 bases: TGTGCCAGCGGGACAGGGGGCAGCTATGGCTACACCTTC. The chain joins TRBV6-5 to TRBJ1-2; 12 nucleotides line up with TRBD1. The V segment lost 8 bases and the J segment 4 bases; nucleotides outside the gene matches: 2. CDR1 MNHEY and CDR2 SVGAGI come from the germline V gene. CDR3 length: 13 amino acids.

The rearrangement uses TRBV7-2 and TRBJ1-5; the D gene is possibly TRBD1 (6 bases). The V and J ends lost 2 bases and 7 bases respectively, with 9 bases between them. Germline V gene data show CDR1 as SGHTA and CDR2 as FQGNSA. The CDR3 spans 13 residues. The CDR3 loop is CASSLQGSQPQHF. CDR3 nucleotide sequence: TGTGCCAGCAGCTTACAGGGGTCCCAGCCCCAGCATTTT. Complete variable domain (other parts from reference TRBV7-2 and TRBJ1-5): GAGVSQSPSNKVTEKGKDVELRCDPISGHTALYWYRQSLGQGLEFLIYFQGNSAPDKSGLPSDRFSAERTGGSVSTLTIQRTQQEDSAVYLCASSLQGSQPQHFGDGTRLSIL.

The V call is TRBV13, the J call TRBJ1-2; 10 nucleotides match TRBD1. CDR1 and CDR2 from the germline V gene are PRHDT and FYEKMQ (reference sequence). The CDR3 covers 15 residues. V was pared by 3 bases and J by 8 bases, with 9 bases of the junction left unmatched. DNA for the CDR3: TGTGCCAGCAGCTTCCGGGACAGGGGCCCTAGGGGCTACACCTTC. It specifies CASSFRDRGPRGYTF.

The J gene is TRBJ2-7, the V gene TRBV30; possibly TRBD2 for D (6 bases). Trimming stripped 3 bases from V and 6 bases from J, with 9 bases between. The CDR3 covers 11 residues. The germline CDR1 and CDR2 sequences are GTSNPN and SVGIG (reference sequence). The CDR3 spells CAWSPGGEQYF. CDR3 bases: TGTGCCTGGAGCCCCGGGGGCGAGCAGTACTTC.

The chain recombines TRBV30 with TRBJ1-3, with D possibly being TRBD1 (6 bases). This CDR3 is 14 amino acids long. Trimming stripped 0 bases from V and 3 bases from J, with 9 bases between. Germline V gene data show CDR1 as GTSNPN and CDR2 as SVGIG (reference sequence). The CDR3 coding sequence is TGTGCCTGGAGTGTCAAAGGGGGTGGAAACACCATATATTTT. Translating it yields CAWSVKGGGNTIYF. Variable domain in full (rest from reference TRBV30 and TRBJ1-3): SQTIHQWPATLVQPVGSPLSLECTVEGTSNPNLYWYRQAAGRGLQLLFYSVGIGQISSEVPQNLSASRPQDRQFILSSKKLLLSDSGFYLCAWSVKGGGNTIYFGEGSWLTVV.

V and J are TRBV6-5 and TRBJ2-7, with TRBD2 matching 7 bases. Trimming cost V 7 bases and J 3 bases; bases outside gene matches: 6. The CDR3 contains 13 residues. Germline lookup yields CDR1 MNHEY and CDR2 SVGAGI. The CDR3: CASTRPGGYEQYF. The DNA of the CDR3 is TGTGCCAGCACTCGACCGGGGGGCTACGAGCAGTACTTC.

The gene calls are TRBV6-5 and TRBJ1-5; 10 positions agree with TRBD1. V was pared by 8 bases and J by 5 bases, with 6 bases of the junction left unmatched. Germline values: CDR1 MNHEY, CDR2 SVGAGI. This CDR3 is 14 amino acids long. CDR3 DNA sequence: TGTGCCAGCCGTAGGACAGGGGGGGATCAGCCCCAGCATTTT. Translation gives CASRRTGGDQPQHF.

The V gene is TRBV11-3, the J gene TRBJ2-1, with TRBD1 matching 7 bases. Per the germline V gene, CDR1 is SGHNT and CDR2 is YENEEA. V lost 5 bases to trimming and J lost 5 bases; unmatched junction nucleotides: 9. The CDR3 spans 15 residues. CDR3 DNA sequence: TGTGCCAGCAGCCTACAAGGGGGCCTAAACAATGAGCAGTTCTTC. This codes for CASSLQGGLNNEQFF.

This chain links TRBV5-4 with TRBJ2-2; TRBD2 might be the D (5 bases). This CDR3 is 16 amino acids long. The V and J ends lost 5 bases and 0 bases respectively, with 14 bases between them. The germline V gene encodes CDR1 SGHNT and CDR2 YYREEE (reference sequence). The CDR3 spells CASRRTIGANTGELFF. The CDR3 DNA reads TGTGCCAGCAGACGTACGATCGGGGCGAACACCGGGGAGCTGTTTTTT.